This T cell receptor (beta chain) derives from a study of siplizumab effects on memory and regulatory T cells (dated by TCRdb to about 2019). About the study as a whole: The study examined how the anti-CD2 antibody siplizumab affects alloreactive T-cell subsets in allogeneic mixed lymphocyte reactions built from human PBMCs. Here is what the overall study found, with its caveats: Unstimulated naive T cells appeared to be more diverse than memory T cells, and naive cells seemed to make a substantial contribution to the alloresponse. Because sequences below about 10^-5 frequency were poorly captured, only a minor fraction of alloreactive clones could be mapped to unstimulated subsets. A naive or memory phenotype could not be assigned to roughly 75-95% of proliferating CD4+ or CD8+ clones. The cumulative frequency of alloreactive sequences that could be traced back to unstimulated CD4+ memory T cells was significantly reduced by siplizumab. The suppressive function of proliferating Tregs from siplizumab cultures was not functionally confirmed. In reactions with siplizumab, an average of about 69% of mappable alloreactive CD4+ clones were Treg-derived, compared with around 28% in control reactions.

As concerns this clone: Its antigen is unknown. There are no base qualities to consult, and no much larger clone falls within one base.

In addition, sequencing in three donor pairs included unstimulated CD8+ effector memory subsets alongside CD4+ naive, CD8+ naive, CD8+ TEMRA and CD4+ memory subsets. TCRbeta CDR3 sequencing was performed on sorted unstimulated T cells and on proliferating T cells recovered from mixed lymphocyte reactions. Fresh whole blood from some eleven HLA-typed healthy donors was used to isolate PBMCs. Library construction relied on the immunoSEQ multiplex PCR assay. The deep sequencing platform assayed roughly 10^5 TCR templates per sample. Genomic DNA extracted from sorted T cells was used for TCRbeta CDR3 sequencing. The study's processing was this. The R programming language was used for clonal analysis of TCRbeta CDR3 data. Alloreactive CD4+ and CD8+ clones were defined by comparing unstimulated samples with post-reaction CFSE-low samples. Regulatory or non-regulatory origin was assigned to alloreactive CD4+ clones by matching of sequences to sorted unstimulated Treg and non-Treg repertoires. Not all clones reach the TCRdb copy of this immuneACCESS table, which keeps in-frame sequences only. Checked studies attribute under half of the gap to unresolved V genes and leave the rest unexplained. V and J calls and clone size are as listed in that table; D and trimming were resolved from the DNA. This sample has approximately 94,000 clones in its table, and around 95% of those were observed once. The top ten constitute less than 0.035% of the sample.

The sequencing input was naive CD4+ T cells sorted from blood. This sample's cell subset or site label indicates: unstimulated naive T cells. The sequence came from a human donor in good health.

The CDR3 protein is CASSQIGLASNEQFF. In nucleotides, the sequence is TGCGCCAGCAGCCAAATAGGACTAGCTAGCAATGAGCAGTTCTTC. Here the chain combines TRBV4-1 and TRBJ2-1, and TRBD2 aligns with 8 junction nucleotides. Counted from cysteine to phenylalanine, this CDR3 has 15 amino acids. The only DNA kept is the CDR3, 45 bases in frame from the first base. Trimming takes 2 bases off V and 6 bases off J; junction bases not matched to a gene: 6. The germline V gene gives CDR1 as MGHRA and CDR2 as YSYEKL.